The text below deals with one T cell receptor beta chain. Its specificity is not known. Patients with chemo-refractory metastatic non-small-cell lung cancer received focal radiation plus CTLA-4 blockade with ipilimumab. This CDR3 has 19 amino acids. Germline assignment: CDR1 SGHTA and CDR2 FQGTGA. The V segment lost 1 base and the J segment 3 bases; nucleotides outside the gene matches: 15. TCRdb keeps only in-frame clones here, not all; method: immunoSEQ multiplex PCR. The sample has roughly 98,000 clones; about four fifths are singletons. The data derive from a study of radiotherapy plus CTLA-4 blockade in lung cancer. Study-wide points: Expansion of tumor-derived TCR clones was observed in blood after radiotherapy plus ipilimumab.

The clonotype originates from a human donor with non-small cell lung cancer that progressed on radiotherapy plus ipilimumab. The rearrangement joins TRBV7-3 to TRBJ2-3, with 8 bases that match TRBD2. The sample in question was peripheral blood, obtained from a patient treated with radiotherapy plus ipilimumab. Here the CDR3 DNA reads TGTGCCAGCAGCTTAAAATCGGGCGGGAGGACCTCCGGTACAGATACGCAGTATTTT. As protein: CASSLKSGGRTSGTDTQYF.